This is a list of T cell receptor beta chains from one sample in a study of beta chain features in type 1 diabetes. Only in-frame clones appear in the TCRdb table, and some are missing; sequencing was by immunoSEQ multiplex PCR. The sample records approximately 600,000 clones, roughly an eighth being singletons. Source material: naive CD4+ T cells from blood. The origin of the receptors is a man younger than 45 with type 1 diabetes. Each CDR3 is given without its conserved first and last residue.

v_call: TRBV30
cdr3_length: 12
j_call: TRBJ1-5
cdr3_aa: AWSQGQRTQPQH

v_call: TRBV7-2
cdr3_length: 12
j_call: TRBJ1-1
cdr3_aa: ASSSYRGVTEAF

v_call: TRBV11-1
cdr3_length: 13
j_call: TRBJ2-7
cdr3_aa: ASSSQDGGIYEQY

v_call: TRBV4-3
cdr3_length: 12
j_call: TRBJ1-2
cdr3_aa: ASSQEANTYGYT

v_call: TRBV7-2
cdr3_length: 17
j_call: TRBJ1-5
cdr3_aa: ASSLASGTGVLSNQPQH

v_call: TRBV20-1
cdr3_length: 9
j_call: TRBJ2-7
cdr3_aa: SASGGLEQY

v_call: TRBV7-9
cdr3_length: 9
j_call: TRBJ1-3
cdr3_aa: ASSLRPLFH

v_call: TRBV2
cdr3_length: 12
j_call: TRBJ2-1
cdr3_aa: ASRTGSSYNEQF

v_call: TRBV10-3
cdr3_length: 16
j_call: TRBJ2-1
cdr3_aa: AISDGSIGGLSYNEQF

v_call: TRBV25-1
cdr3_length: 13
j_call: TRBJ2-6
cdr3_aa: ASSDRGAGANVLT

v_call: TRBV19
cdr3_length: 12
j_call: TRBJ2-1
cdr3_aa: ASSIPGQYNEQF

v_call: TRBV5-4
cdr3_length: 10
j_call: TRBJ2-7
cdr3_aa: ASSSLSGEQY

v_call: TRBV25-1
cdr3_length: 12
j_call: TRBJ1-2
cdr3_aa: ASSVGGRGTGYT

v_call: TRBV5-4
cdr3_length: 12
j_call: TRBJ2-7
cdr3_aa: ASSQGQSPYEQY

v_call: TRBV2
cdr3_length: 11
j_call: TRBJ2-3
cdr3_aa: ASSRGQRDTQY

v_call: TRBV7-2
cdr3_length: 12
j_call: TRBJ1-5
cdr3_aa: ASGRGQGDQPQH

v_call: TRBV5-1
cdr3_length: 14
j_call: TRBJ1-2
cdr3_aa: ASSLVAGQGGNGYT

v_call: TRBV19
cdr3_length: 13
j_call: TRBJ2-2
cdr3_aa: ASSIGPIGTGELF

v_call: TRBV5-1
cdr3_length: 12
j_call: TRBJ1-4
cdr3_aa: ASSFQGSNEKLF

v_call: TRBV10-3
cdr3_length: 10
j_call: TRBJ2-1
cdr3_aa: AISATTEEQF

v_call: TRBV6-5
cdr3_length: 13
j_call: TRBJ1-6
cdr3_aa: ASSYSGALGSPLH

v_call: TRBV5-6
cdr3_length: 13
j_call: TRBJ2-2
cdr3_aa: ASSLELGFTGELF

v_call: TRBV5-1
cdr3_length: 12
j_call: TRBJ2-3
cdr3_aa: ASSFGTDTDTQY

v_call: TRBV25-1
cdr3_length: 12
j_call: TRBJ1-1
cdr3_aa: ASSESIAYTEAF

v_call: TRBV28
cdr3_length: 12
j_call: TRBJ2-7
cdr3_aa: ASSAPDGAYEQY

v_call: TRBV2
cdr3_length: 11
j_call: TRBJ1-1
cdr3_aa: ASSEQGNTEAF

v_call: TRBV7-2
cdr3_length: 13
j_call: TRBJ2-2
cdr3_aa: ASSLRADNTGELF

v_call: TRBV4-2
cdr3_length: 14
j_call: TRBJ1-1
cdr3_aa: ASSPTTTGNFAEAF

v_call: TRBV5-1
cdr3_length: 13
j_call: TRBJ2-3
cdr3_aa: ASSSGDRRTDTQY

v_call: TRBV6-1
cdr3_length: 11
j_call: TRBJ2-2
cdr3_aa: ASSEVGTGELF

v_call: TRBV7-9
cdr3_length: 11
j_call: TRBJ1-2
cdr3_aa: ASSLSPGSHYT

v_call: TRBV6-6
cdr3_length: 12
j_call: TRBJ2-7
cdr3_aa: ASSLQGDSYEQY

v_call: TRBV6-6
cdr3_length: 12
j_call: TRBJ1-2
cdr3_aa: ASREGIGPVGYT

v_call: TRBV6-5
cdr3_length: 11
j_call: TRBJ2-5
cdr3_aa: ASSSHLQETQY

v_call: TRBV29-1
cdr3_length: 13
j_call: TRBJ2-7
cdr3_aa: SVEDRANMAHEQY

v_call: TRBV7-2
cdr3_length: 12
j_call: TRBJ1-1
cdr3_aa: ASSGRDIYTEAF

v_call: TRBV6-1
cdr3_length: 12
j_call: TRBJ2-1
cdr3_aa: AKKRAGGYNEQF

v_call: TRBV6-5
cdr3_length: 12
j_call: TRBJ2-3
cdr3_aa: AIARGGRGDTQY

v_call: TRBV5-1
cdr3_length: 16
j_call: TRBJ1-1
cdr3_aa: ASSPIGTGGPMNTEAF

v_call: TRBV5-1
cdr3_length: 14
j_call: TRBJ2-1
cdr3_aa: ASSLEGRSSYNEQF

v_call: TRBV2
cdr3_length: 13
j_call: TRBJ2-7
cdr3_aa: ASSGGYASSYEQY

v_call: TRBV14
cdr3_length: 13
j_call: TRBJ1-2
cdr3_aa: ASSQDGARDYGYT

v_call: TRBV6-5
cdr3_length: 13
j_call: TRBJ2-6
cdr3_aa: ASRTGSSGANVLT

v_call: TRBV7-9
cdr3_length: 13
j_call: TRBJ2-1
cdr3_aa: ASSSGTSDYNEQF

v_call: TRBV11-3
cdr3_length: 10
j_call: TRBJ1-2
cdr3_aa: ASSNQGEGYT

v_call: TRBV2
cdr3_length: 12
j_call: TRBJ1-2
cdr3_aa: ASSDGQGIYGYT

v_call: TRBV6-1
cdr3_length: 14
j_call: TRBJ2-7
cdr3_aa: ASSGLLQGYLDEQY

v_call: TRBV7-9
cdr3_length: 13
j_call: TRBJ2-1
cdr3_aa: ASSLGPTSYNEQF

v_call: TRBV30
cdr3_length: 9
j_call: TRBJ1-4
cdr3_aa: AWSWDEKLF

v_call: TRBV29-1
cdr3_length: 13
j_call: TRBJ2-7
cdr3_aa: SVVGVTDTRYEQY

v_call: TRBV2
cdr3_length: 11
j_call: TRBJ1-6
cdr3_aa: ATQLDPGSPLH

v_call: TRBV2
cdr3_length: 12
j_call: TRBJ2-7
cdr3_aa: ASSDAEPSYEQY

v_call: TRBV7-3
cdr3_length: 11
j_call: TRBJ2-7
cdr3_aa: ASSMDRDGEQY